The table lists the clone carrying this T cell receptor (beta chain) with a few counts. Its antigen remains unknown. One entry per CDR3 protein, called by TCRdb with MiXCR from the RACE reads. Among roughly 160,000 distinct CDR3 sequences listed, about 14% were seen once. The sample originates from a study of human T cells and chemical hapten exposure. Overall study findings and caveats: Controls had significantly fewer large CDR3 similarity clusters than were formed by expanded TCRs.

CDR1 and CDR2 from the germline V gene are KGHSH and LQKENI. Trimming left V 2 bases short and J 4 bases short, with 6 bases between. The CDR3 runs to 13 residues. The time point here: patch test 1, 2 weeks after DPC sensitization. Treatment: therapeutic diphenylcyclopropenone sensitization with weekly scalp DPC. The source is a woman under 40 with alopecia areata. Some clones in this sample may be carry-over from other donors' samples. The chain joins TRBV18 to TRBJ1-5, with D unresolved. Sequencing was performed on whole blood, taken in connection with sensitization to the hapten diphenylcyclopropenone (DPC). DNA of the CDR3: TGTGCCAGCTCACCAGGGCGGAATCAGCCCCAGCATTTT. Translating gives CASSPGRNQPQHF.